This T cell receptor beta chain was recovered during a study of cytomegalovirus exposure and HLA in healthy donors. A multiplex PCR was run with 60 Vbeta primers and 13 Jbeta primers. The protocol was immunoSEQ multiplex PCR, while the TCRdb copy is restricted to in-frame clones and leaves out a portion. The sample shows fewer than 45,000 clones, 80% of them seen only once. Specimen: PBMCs. This TCR was sampled from a male donor in good health and CMV-seronegative.

The CDR3 is CASSFQVPGDTEAFF. The DNA for the CDR3 is TGTGCCAGCAGCTTTCAGGTTCCAGGGGACACTGAAGCTTTCTTT. The chain has TRBV11-2 and TRBJ1-1, with a tentative D call TRBD1 (6 bases). This CDR3 region has 15 residues. Germline-derived CDR1 and CDR2 are SGHAT and FQNNGV. Trimming cost V 3 bases and J 3 bases, with 14 bases left between them.